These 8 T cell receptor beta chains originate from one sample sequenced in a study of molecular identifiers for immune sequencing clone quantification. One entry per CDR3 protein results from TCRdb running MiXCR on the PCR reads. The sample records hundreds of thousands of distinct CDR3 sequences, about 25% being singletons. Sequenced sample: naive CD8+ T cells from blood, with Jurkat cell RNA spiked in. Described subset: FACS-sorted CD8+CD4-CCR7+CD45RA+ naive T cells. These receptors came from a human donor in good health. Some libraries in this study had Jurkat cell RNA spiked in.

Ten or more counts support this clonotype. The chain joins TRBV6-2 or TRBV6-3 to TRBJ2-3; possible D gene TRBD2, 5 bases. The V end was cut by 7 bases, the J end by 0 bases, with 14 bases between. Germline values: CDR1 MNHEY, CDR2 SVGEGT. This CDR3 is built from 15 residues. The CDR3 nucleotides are TGTGCCAGCAACCCCGTTTGGACTAGCACAGATACGCAGTATTTT. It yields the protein CASNPVWTSTDTQYF.

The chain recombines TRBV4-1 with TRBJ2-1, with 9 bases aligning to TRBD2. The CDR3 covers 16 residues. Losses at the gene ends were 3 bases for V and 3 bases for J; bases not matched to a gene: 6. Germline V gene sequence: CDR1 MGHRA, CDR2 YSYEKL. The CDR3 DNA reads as TGCGCCAGCAGCCACCTAGGCGGGGGGGGCTACAATGAGCAGTTCTTC. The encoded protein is CASSHLGGGGYNEQFF.

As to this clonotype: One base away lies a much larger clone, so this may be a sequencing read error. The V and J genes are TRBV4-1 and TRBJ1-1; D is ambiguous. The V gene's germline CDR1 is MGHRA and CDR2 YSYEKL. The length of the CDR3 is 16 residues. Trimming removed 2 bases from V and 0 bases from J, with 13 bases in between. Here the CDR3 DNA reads TGCGCCAGCAGCCAAAAGACGGGGATAGTGAACACTGAAGCTTTCTTT. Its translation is CASSQKTGIVNTEAFF.

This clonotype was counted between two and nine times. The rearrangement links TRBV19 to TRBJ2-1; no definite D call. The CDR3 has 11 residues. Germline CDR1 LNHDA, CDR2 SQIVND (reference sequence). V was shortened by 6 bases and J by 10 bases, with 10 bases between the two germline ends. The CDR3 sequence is CASRNPTEQFF. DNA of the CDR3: TGTGCCAGTAGGAATCCCACCGAGCAGTTCTTC.

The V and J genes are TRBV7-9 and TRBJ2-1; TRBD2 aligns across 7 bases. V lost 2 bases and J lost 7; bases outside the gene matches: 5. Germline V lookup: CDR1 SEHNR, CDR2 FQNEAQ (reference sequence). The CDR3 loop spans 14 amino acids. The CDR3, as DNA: TGTGCCAGCAGCTTAACGGCGGGAGTGAATGAGCAGTTCTTC. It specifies CASSLTAGVNEQFF.

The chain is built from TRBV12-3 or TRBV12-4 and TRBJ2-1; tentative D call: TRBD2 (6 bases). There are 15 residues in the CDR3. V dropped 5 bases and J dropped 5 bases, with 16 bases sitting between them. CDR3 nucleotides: TGTGCCAGCAGTAGAGGCGGGACTCCGAACAATGAGCAGTTCTTC. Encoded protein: CASSRGGTPNNEQFF.

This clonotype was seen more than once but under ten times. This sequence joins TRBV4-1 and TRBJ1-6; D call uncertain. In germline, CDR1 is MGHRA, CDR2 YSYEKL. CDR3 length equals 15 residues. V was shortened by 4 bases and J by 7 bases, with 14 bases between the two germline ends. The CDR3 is CASSPEVHPNSPLHF. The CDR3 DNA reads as TGCGCCAGCAGCCCAGAGGTGCACCCCAATTCACCCCTCCACTTT.

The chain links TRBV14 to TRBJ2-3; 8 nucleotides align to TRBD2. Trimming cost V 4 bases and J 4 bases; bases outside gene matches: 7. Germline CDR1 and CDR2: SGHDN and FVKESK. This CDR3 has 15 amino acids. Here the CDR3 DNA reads TGTGCCAGCAGCCGCGACGGGAGGGCTCCAGATACGCAGTATTTT. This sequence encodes CASSRDGRAPDTQYF.